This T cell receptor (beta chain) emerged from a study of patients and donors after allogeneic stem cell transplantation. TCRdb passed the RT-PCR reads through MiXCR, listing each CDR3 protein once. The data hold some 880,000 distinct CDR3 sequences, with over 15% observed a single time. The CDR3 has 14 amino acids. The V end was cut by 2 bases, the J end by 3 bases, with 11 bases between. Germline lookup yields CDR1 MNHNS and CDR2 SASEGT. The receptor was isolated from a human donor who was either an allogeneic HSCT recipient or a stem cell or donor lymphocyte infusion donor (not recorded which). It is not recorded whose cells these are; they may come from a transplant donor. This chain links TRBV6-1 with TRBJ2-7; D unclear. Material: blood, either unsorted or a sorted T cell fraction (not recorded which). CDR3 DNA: TGTGCCAGCAGTGAACTGCACATCGACTACGAGCAGTACTTC. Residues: CASSELHIDYEQYF.